The 18 T cell receptor beta chains below come from one sample, sequenced in a study of CD8 T cells in Susac syndrome. Random hexamers were used to reverse transcribe the RNA input (roughly 0.5 to 1 ug). TCRdb recomputed calls from the immunoSEQ multiplex PCR reads with MiXCR, one row per CDR3 protein. The sample gives some 300,000 distinct CDR3 sequences, 70% to 90% of which show up once; 0.2% to 0.25% is in the top ten. The sequenced sample was CD8+ T cells from PBMCs. Receptors originate from a human donor with multiple sclerosis.

V usage is TRBV12-3 or TRBV12-4 and J usage is TRBJ2-3; 10 nucleotides agree with TRBD2. V shed 2 bases and J 5 bases; nucleotides not matched to a gene: 7. The CDR3 runs 16 residues. CDR3 amino acids: CASSLKAGGQGDTQYF. The CDR3 nucleotides read TGTGCCAGCAGTTTAAAAGCGGGAGGGCAAGGAGATACGCAGTATTTT.

The gene calls are TRBV5-3 and TRBJ1-4; a possible D gene is TRBD1 (5 bases). TRBV5-3 is reported as an ORF; its role is uncertain. Between the trimmed V and J ends, which lost 4 bases and 5 bases, there was a span of 15 bases. This CDR3 spans 15 amino acids. The CDR3 DNA sequence: TGTGCCAGAAGCGTAACCGGGACGGCGAATGAAAAACTGTTTTTT. Amino acids: CARSVTGTANEKLFF.

A word on this clonotype: The junction departs from germline at one end; a sequencing error may be responsible. The chain employs TRBV10-1 and TRBJ2-7; D unresolved. The CDR3 loop spans 15 amino acids. CDR1 and CDR2 (germline): WNHNN, SYGVQD (reference sequence). The chain's CDR3 is CASSELTGSPTEQYF. In DNA form, the CDR3 reads TGCGCCAGCAGCGAGTTGACCGGGTCCCCTACCGAGCAGTACTTC.

The V call is TRBV27, the J call TRBJ2-7, with TRBD2 matching over 10 bases. Per the germline V gene, CDR1 is MNHEY and CDR2 is SMNVEV (reference sequence). V lost 3 bases and J lost 5; bases outside the gene matches: 22. This CDR3 is 20 amino acids long. The CDR3 reads CASSLSSGSIWGWGGDEQYF. Written as DNA, the CDR3 is TGTGCCAGCAGTTTGTCTAGCGGGAGTATCTGGGGATGGGGCGGCGACGAGCAGTACTTC.

This clonotype was counted only a few times. The CDR3 coding sequence is TGCGCCAGCAGCCAAGTAGGGGGAGGAACGAATACGCAGTATTTT. This encodes CASSQVGGGTNTQYF. The J gene is TRBJ2-3, the V gene TRBV4-1, with D tentatively TRBD1 or TRBD2 (6 bases each). Germline V gene lookup returns CDR1 MGHRA and CDR2 YSYEKL. Trimming pared 1 base from V and 7 bases from J, leaving 15 bases between. The CDR3 is made up of 15 amino acids.

V and J are TRBV5-4 and TRBJ2-2; D unclear. CDR3 length: 14 residues. Trimming left V 0 bases short and J 4 bases short, with 7 bases between. Germline CDR1 is SGHNT and CDR2 is YYREEE (reference sequence). For the CDR3, the DNA is TGTGCCAGCAGCTTGGGACGGATCACCGGGGAGCTGTTTTTT. Translation gives CASSLGRITGELFF.

The chain uses TRBV29-1 and TRBJ2-7; D is possibly TRBD1 or TRBD2 (5 bases each). This CDR3 region has 15 residues. Germline V gene data show CDR1 as SQVTM and CDR2 as ANQGSEA. V was shortened by 0 bases and J by 1 base, with 13 bases between the two germline ends. In DNA, the CDR3 is TGCAGCGTTGAAGACCGGGACGGACTGTCCTACGAGCAGTACTTC. Encoded protein: CSVEDRDGLSYEQYF.

The rearrangement links TRBV27 to TRBJ2-5; 10 bases agree with TRBD2. This CDR3 spans 16 amino acids. Trimming removed 6 bases from V and 2 bases from J; junction bases left unmatched: 9. Germline-derived CDR1 and CDR2 are MNHEY and SMNVEV (reference sequence). The CDR3 coding sequence is TGTGCCAGCAGCCCGCTAGCGGGAGATGGGCAAGAGACCCAGTACTTC. The encoded protein is CASSPLAGDGQETQYF.

The chain joins TRBV3-1 to TRBJ2-3; TRBD2 matches at 9 bases. This CDR3 region has 18 residues. Trimming took 1 base from V and 5 from J; bases not matched to a gene: 13. Looked up from germline, CDR1 is LGHDT and CDR2 is YNNKEL (reference sequence). The CDR3 DNA is TGTGCCAGCAGCCAAGTCCCGGATGGAGCGGGAGGAGTAGATACGCAGTATTTT. Translation gives CASSQVPDGAGGVDTQYF.

This chain joins TRBV19 and TRBJ2-1, with 7 bases aligning to TRBD1. Germline V CDR1 and CDR2: LNHDA, SQIVND (reference sequence). This CDR3 spans 15 amino acids. V lost 2 bases and J lost 3; bases outside the gene matches: 4. This chain's CDR3 is CASSIRQGVYNEQFF. CDR3 sequence (DNA): TGTGCCAGTAGTATACGGCAGGGGGTCTACAATGAGCAGTTCTTC. The full variable domain, completed using reference TRBV19 and TRBJ2-1, is DGGITQSPKYLFRKEGQNVTLSCEQNLNHDAMYWYRQDPGQGLRLIYYSQIVNDFQKGDIAEGYSVSREKKESFPLTVTSAQKNPTAFYLCASSIRQGVYNEQFFGPGTRLTVL.

This sequence joins TRBV6-5 and TRBJ2-3, with a possible D match to TRBD2 (6 bases). Germline V gives CDR1 MNHEY, CDR2 SVGAGI. V was shortened by 3 bases and J by 1 base, with 11 bases between the two germline ends. The CDR3 extends over 15 amino acids. The CDR3, as DNA: TGTGCCAGCAGTTATTGGCGGGACGGCACAGATACGCAGTATTTT. Protein sequence: CASSYWRDGTDTQYF.

This clonotype was seen just once. The chain links TRBV20-1 to TRBJ1-2; D is possibly TRBD1 (5 bases). Germline assignment: CDR1 DFQATT and CDR2 SNEGSKA (reference sequence). The length of the CDR3 is 14 residues. V was cut by 4 bases and J by 3 bases, with 15 bases left in between. The CDR3 protein is CSANAAGAHYGYTF. The CDR3 DNA sequence: TGCAGTGCTAACGCCGCCGGGGCCCACTATGGCTACACCTTC.

This clonotype occurred once. The chain employs TRBV19 and TRBJ2-6, with D unclear. Trimming stripped 7 bases from V and 0 bases from J, with 4 bases between. CDR1 LNHDA and CDR2 SQIVND come from the germline V gene (reference sequence). The CDR3 is made up of 13 amino acids. The CDR3 nucleotides read TGTGCCAGTACGGACTCTGGGGCCAACGTCCTGACTTTC. It is translated as CASTDSGANVLTF.

This clonotype was detected only once. This sequence joins TRBV5-1 and TRBJ2-7; tentatively, D is TRBD1 or TRBD2 (6 bases each). Germline V gene lookup returns CDR1 SGHRS and CDR2 YFSETQ. The CDR3 contains 15 residues. Trimming took 0 bases from V and 3 from J, leaving 13 bases between them. The CDR3 loop reads CASSLAQGRNYEQYF. The DNA of the CDR3 is TGCGCCAGCAGCTTGGCGCAGGGGAGGAACTACGAGCAGTACTTC.

The chain couples TRBV15 to TRBJ1-1, with TRBD1 identical over 7 bases. The length of the CDR3 is 13 residues. In germline, CDR1 is LNHNV, CDR2 YYDKDF (reference sequence). The V gene end was trimmed by 4 bases and the J gene end by 6 bases; junction bases not matched to a gene: 5. In nucleotides, the CDR3 is TGTGCCACCAGCACAACCGACAGGGCTGAAGCTTTCTTT. Amino acids: CATSTTDRAEAFF.

The V gene is TRBV5-6, the J gene TRBJ1-5; no definite D call. The length of the CDR3 is 12 residues. Germline V CDR1 and CDR2: SGHDT, YYEEEE. Trimming removed 4 bases at V and 1 base at J, with 3 bases between. The CDR3 loop is CASSISNQPQHF. The CDR3 coding sequence is TGTGCCAGCAGCATCAGCAATCAGCCCCAGCATTTT.

This clonotype was seen more than once but under ten times. The chain carries TRBV6-5 and TRBJ2-2; 10 positions agree with TRBD2. CDR3 length: 16 residues. The V gene's germline CDR1 is MNHEY and CDR2 SVGAGI. V lost 0 bases and J lost 5; bases outside the gene matches: 3. The CDR3 loop is CASSYSLAGETGELFF. In DNA form, the CDR3 reads TGTGCCAGCAGTTACTCGCTAGCGGGAGAAACCGGGGAGCTGTTTTTT.

V is TRBV4-1 and J is TRBJ2-1, with D unresolved. Trimming cost V 4 bases and J 4 bases, with 8 bases left between them. The CDR3 is made up of 13 amino acids. Germline V gives CDR1 MGHRA, CDR2 YSYEKL. In DNA form, the CDR3 reads TGCGCCAGCAGCCCGCCGCTTTACAATGAGCAGTTCTTC. This gives the protein CASSPPLYNEQFF.